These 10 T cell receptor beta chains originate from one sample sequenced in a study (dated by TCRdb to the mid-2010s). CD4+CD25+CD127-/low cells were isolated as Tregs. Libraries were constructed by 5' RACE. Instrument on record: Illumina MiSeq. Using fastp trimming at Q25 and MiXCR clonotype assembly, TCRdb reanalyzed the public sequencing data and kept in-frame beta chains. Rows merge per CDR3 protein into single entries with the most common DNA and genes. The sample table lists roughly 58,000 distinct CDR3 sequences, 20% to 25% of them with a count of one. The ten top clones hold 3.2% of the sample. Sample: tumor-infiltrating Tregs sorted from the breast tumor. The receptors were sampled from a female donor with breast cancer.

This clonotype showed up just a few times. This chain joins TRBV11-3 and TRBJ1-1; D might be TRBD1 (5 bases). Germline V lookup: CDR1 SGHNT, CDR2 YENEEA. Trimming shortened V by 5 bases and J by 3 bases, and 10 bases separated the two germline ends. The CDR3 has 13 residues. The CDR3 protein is CASSQGLDTEAFF. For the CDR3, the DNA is TGTGCCAGCAGCCAGGGTCTGGACACTGAAGCTTTCTTT.

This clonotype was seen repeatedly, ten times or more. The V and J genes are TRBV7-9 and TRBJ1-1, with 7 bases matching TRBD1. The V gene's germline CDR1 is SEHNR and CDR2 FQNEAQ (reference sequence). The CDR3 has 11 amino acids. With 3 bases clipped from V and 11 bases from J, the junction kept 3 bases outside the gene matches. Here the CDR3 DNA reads TGTGCCAGCAGCTTTACAGGGGAGGCTTTCTTT. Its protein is CASSFTGEAFF.

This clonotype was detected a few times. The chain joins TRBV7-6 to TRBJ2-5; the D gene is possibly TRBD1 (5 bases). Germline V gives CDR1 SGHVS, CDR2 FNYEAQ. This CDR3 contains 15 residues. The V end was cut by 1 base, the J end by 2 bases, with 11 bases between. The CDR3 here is CASSLESRVQETQYF. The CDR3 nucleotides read TGTGCCAGCAGCTTAGAATCCAGGGTACAAGAGACCCAGTACTTC. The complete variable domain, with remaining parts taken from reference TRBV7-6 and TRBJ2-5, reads GAGVSQSPRYKVTKRGQDVALRCDPISGHVSLYWYRQALGQGPEFLTYFNYEAQQDKSGLPNDRFSAERPEGSISTLTIQRTEQRDSAMYRCASSLESRVQETQYFGPGTRLLVL.

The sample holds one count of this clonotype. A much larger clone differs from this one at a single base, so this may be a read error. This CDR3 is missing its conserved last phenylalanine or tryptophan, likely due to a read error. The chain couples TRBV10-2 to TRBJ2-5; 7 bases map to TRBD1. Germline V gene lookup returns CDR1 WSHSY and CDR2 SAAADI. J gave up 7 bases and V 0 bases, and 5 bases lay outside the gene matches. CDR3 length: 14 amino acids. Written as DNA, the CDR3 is TGCGCCAGCAGTGAGTCGGGCAGGGGGATGACCCAGTACCTC. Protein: CASSESGRGMTQYL.

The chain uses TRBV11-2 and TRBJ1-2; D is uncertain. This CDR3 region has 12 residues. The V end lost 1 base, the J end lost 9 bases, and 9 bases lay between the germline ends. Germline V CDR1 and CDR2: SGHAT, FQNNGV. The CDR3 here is CASSLGGYSYTF. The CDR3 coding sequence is TGTGCCAGCAGCTTAGGAGGGTATAGCTACACCTTC.

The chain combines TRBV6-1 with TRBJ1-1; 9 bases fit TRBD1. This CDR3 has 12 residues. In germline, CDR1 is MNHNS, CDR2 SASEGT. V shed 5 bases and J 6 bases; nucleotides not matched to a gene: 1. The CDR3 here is CASSWDRAEAFF. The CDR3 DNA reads TGTGCCAGCAGTTGGGACAGGGCTGAAGCTTTCTTT.

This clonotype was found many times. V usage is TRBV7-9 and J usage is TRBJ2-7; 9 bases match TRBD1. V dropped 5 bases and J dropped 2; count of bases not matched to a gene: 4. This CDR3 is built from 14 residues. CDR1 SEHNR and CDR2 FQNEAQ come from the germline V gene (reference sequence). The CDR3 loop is CASSRRQGAYEQYF. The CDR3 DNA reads TGTGCCAGCAGCCGGAGACAGGGGGCCTACGAGCAGTACTTC.

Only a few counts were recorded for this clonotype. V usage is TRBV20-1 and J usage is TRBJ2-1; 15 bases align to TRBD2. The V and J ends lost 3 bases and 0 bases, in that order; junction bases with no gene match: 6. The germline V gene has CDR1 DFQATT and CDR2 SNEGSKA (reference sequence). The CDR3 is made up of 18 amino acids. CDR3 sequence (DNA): TGCAGTGCTAGTACCGGACTAGCGGGAGGGGGCTCCTACAATGAGCAGTTCTTC. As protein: CSASTGLAGGGSYNEQFF.

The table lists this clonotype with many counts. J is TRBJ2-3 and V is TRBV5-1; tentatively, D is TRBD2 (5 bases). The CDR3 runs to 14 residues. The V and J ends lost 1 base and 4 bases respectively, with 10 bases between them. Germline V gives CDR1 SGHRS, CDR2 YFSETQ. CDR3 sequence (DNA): TGCGCCAGCAGCTTGCAACCCGGGGCAGATACGCAGTATTTT. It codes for CASSLQPGADTQYF. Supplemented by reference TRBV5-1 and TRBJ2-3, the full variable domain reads KAGVTQTPRYLIKTRGQQVTLSCSPISGHRSVSWYQQTPGQGLQFLFEYFSETQRNKGNFPGRFSGRQFSNSRSEMNVSTLELGDSALYLCASSLQPGADTQYFGPGTRLTVL.

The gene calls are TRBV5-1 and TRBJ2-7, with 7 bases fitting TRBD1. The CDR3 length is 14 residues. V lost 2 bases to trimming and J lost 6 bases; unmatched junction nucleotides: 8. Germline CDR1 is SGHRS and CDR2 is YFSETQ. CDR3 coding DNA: TGCGCCAGCAGCTTCTTGGGACAGTACACCGAGCAGTACTTC. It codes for CASSFLGQYTEQYF.